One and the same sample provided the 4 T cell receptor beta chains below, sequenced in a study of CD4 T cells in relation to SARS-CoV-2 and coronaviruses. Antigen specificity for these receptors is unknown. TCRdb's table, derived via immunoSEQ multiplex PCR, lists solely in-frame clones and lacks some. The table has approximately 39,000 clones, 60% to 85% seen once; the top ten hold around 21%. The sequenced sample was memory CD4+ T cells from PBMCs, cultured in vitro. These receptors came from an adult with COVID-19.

In DNA, the CDR3 is TGTGCCAGCAGCTTGACTAGCGGGCCATCCTACGAGCAGTACTTC. Amino acids: CASSLTSGPSYEQYF. This chain connects TRBV7-2 to TRBJ2-7, with 10 bases matching TRBD2. The CDR3 length is 15 residues. The germline gives CDR1 SGHTA, CDR2 FQGNSA. Trimming removed 3 bases from V and 1 base from J; junction bases left unmatched: 3.

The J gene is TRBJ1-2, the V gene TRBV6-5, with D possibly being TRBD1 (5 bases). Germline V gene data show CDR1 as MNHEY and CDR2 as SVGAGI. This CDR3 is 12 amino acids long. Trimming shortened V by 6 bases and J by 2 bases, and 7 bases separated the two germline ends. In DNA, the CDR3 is TGTGCCAGCAGCCGGGACAACTATGGCTACACCTTC. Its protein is CASSRDNYGYTF.

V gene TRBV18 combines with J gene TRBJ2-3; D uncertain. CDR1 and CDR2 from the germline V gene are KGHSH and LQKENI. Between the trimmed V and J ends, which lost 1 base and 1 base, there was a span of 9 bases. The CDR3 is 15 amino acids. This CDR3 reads CASSPRVLRTDTQYF. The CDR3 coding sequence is TGTGCCAGCTCACCACGGGTCCTGCGCACAGATACGCAGTATTTT.

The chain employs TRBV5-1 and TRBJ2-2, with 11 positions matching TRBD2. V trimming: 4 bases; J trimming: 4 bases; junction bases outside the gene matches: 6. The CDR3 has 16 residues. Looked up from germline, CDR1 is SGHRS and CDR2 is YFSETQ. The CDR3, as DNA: TGCGCCAGCAGCCTACTAGCGGGAGACCCCACCGGGGAGCTGTTTTTT. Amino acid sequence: CASSLLAGDPTGELFF.